The rows below give T cell receptor beta chains drawn from one sample of a study of Ad26.COV2.S vaccination and SARS-CoV-2 variants. The protocol was immunoSEQ multiplex PCR, while the TCRdb copy is restricted to in-frame clones and leaves out a portion. The table includes roughly 420,000 clones, 75% to 90% detected once. The material was peripheral blood, obtained in a trial of Ad26.COV2.S vaccine versus placebo. Receptors were obtained from a person aged 18 to 59 who received the Ad26.COV2.S COVID-19 vaccine or a placebo. Each CDR3 is given with its conserved first and last residue. A D gene is named only where the DNA matches it firmly. Part of the rows lack a size; the others show once, few, many or a class for expanded clones.

size,length,D,J,V,DNA,CDR3
NA,13,NA,TRBJ1-1,TRBV6-5,TGTGCCAGCAGTTACTCATCCCACACTGAAGCTTTCTTT,CASSYSSHTEAFF
NA,15,TRBD1,TRBJ1-1,TRBV6-1,TGTGCCAGCAGTGATGGGACAGGGGGCATCGCTGAAGCTTTCTTT,CASSDGTGGIAEAFF
NA,14,TRBD1,TRBJ1-2,TRBV7-8,TGTGCCAGCAGCCAAAGGGACAGCTCCTATGGCTACACCTTC,CASSQRDSSYGYTF
few,12,NA,TRBJ2-7,TRBV3-1/TRBV3-2,TGTGCCAGCAGCCACGGGGGCTACGAGCAGTACTTC,CASSHGGYEQYF
NA,12,NA,TRBJ1-1,TRBV5-6,TGTGCCAGCAGCTTGGGACAGGACGAAGCTTTCTTT,CASSLGQDEAFF
NA,20,NA,TRBJ2-6,TRBV9,TGTGCCAGCAGCCCCTTGGGCCGGGCAGGTGGGTCCTCTGGGGCCAACGTCCTGACTTTC,CASSPLGRAGGSSGANVLTF
NA,16,NA,TRBJ1-4,TRBV7-2,TGTGCCAGCAGCCACTCCGGACGGCCTTCTCTCGAAAAACTGTTTTTT,CASSHSGRPSLEKLFF
NA,16,TRBD1,TRBJ2-2,TRBV20-1,TGCAGTGCTAGTCCTATCAGGGGGCCGGACACCGGGGAGCTGTTTTTT,CSASPIRGPDTGELFF
NA,12,NA,TRBJ1-1,TRBV18,TGTGCCAGCTCACCGTCGAAGGATGAAGCTTTCTTT,CASSPSKDEAFF
NA,15,NA,TRBJ2-2,TRBV5-1,TGCGCCAGCAGGCCCGCCGCGCAGGGGACCGGGGAGCTGTTTTTT,CASRPAAQGTGELFF
NA,16,NA,TRBJ1-5,TRBV19,TGTGCCAGTAGTATTTTCGAGGGGGTCGAACGTCAGCCCCAGCATTTT,CASSIFEGVERQPQHF
NA,15,NA,TRBJ1-1,TRBV7-9,TGTGCCAGCAGCTTAGGGGCGTTAACGAACACTGAAGCTTTCTTT,CASSLGALTNTEAFF
NA,15,TRBD1,TRBJ2-5,TRBV5-1,TGCGCCAGCAGATACGGGACAGCGTACCAAGAGACCCAGTACTTC,CASRYGTAYQETQYF
NA,14,NA,TRBJ2-2,TRBV3-1/TRBV3-2,TGTGCCAGCAGCCAATCACCTATCACCGGGGAGCTGTTTTTT,CASSQSPITGELFF
NA,15,NA,TRBJ1-2,TRBV5-5,TGTGCCAGCAGCTTGGATGACTTTACCTTCGGTGGCTACACCTTC,CASSLDDFTFGGYTF
NA,13,TRBD1,TRBJ1-1,TRBV5-1,TGCGCCAGCAGCCCGACAGGGTACGCTGAAGCTTTCTTT,CASSPTGYAEAFF
NA,14,TRBD1,TRBJ1-1,TRBV29-1,TGCAGCGTCGGGACAGTGCAAATCAACACTGAAGCTTTCTTT,CSVGTVQINTEAFF
NA,18,NA,TRBJ2-4,TRBV7-2,TGTGCCAGCAGCTTAACAGCCCGAGGGCGTCTAGCCAAAAACATTCAGTACTTC,CASSLTARGRLAKNIQYF
NA,14,NA,TRBJ2-5,TRBV5-5,TGTGCCAGCAGCTTGTGGTCTAGCCCAGAGACCCAGTACTTC,CASSLWSSPETQYF
NA,14,NA,TRBJ1-5,TRBV5-1,TGCGCCAGCAGCTTGGTGGCAGGGGATCAGCCCCAGCATTTT,CASSLVAGDQPQHF
NA,19,NA,TRBJ1-1,TRBV4-2,TGTGCCAGCAGCAGAAGTCCGAGTTCCCAGGCTCTTTATCCGGCTGAAGCTTTCTTT,CASSRSPSSQALYPAEAFF
NA,15,NA,TRBJ2-3,TRBV5-6,TGTGCCAGCAGCTTTCCCGGGATCCCCTGGGTTACGCAGTATTTT,CASSFPGIPWVTQYF
once,14,NA,TRBJ1-1,TRBV5-1,TGCGCCAGCAGCTTGGAGTCCAGGAACACTGAAGCTTTCTTT,CASSLESRNTEAFF
NA,13,NA,TRBJ1-2,TRBV7-9,TGTGCCAGCAGCTTAGACCTAATTGGTGGCTACACCTTC,CASSLDLIGGYTF
once,16,TRBD2,TRBJ2-5,TRBV5-4,TGTGCCAGCAGCTCAGCAGCTCTAGCGGGGGGGGAGACCCAGTACTTC,CASSSAALAGGETQYF
NA,14,NA,TRBJ1-4,TRBV5-1,TGCGCCAGCAGCTTATCACAGATTAATGAAAAACTGTTTTTT,CASSLSQINEKLFF
NA,13,NA,TRBJ2-2,TRBV7-2,TGTGCCAGCAGGGAAACAGGGTCCGGGGAGCTGTTTTTT,CASRETGSGELFF